One sample yielded the 15 T cell receptor beta chains listed below, sequenced in a study of graft-versus-host responses after intestinal transplantation. No cognate antigen is known for these TCRs. Profiling relied on immunoSEQ multiplex PCR, and the TCRdb table lists in-frame clones only, not all of them. The sample has 90,000 to 95,000 clones, over 80% seen once. The sample was unstimulated CD8+ T cells sorted from spleen or lymph node cells, taken before intestinal transplant. The receptors were sampled from a human donor who received an intestinal transplant.

This chain links TRBV10-3 with TRBJ2-7; 9 bases line up with TRBD1. Looked up from germline, CDR1 is ENHRY and CDR2 is SYGVKD. The length of the CDR3 is 14 residues. V lost 3 bases, J lost 4 bases, and 4 bases stayed unmatched. As DNA, the CDR3 is TGTGCCATCAGTGATCCAGGACAGGGGTACGAGCAGTACTTC. It is translated as CAISDPGQGYEQYF.

This chain's CDR3 is CASSLVPGAGSTEAFF. In nucleotides, the CDR3 is TGTGCCAGCAGCTTAGTCCCCGGGGCAGGGAGCACTGAAGCTTTCTTT. This chain uses TRBV7-6 with TRBJ1-1; a weak D match, TRBD1 (5 bases). Germline CDR1 SGHVS, CDR2 FNYEAQ. There are 16 residues in the CDR3. V lost 1 base, J lost 4 bases, and 16 bases lay in between.

The chain recombines TRBV13 with TRBJ2-5, with D perhaps assigned TRBD1 or TRBD2 (5 bases each). The end of the DNA aligns better with TRBJ2-7, so the J call may be wrong. Germline V gives CDR1 PRHDT, CDR2 FYEKMQ (reference sequence). The CDR3 length is 14 residues. The CDR3 protein is CASSHGDASYEQYF. The CDR3 nucleotides read TGTGCCAGCAGCCACGGGGACGCCTCCTACGAGCAGTACTTC.

The CDR3 coding sequence is TGTGCCAGCAGTACAGGGGGCTCCTACAATGAGCAGTTCTTC. Amino acids: CASSTGGSYNEQFF. The rearrangement uses TRBV6-5 and TRBJ2-1, with 8 bases matching TRBD1. Germline assignment: CDR1 MNHEY and CDR2 SVGAGI. The CDR3 is made up of 14 amino acids. Unmatched junction bases numbered 0, after V lost 5 bases and J lost 0 bases.

This chain uses TRBV6-4 with TRBJ1-5, with TRBD1 matching over 9 bases. V lost 6 bases and J lost 2; bases outside the gene matches: 5. The V gene's germline CDR1 is MRHNA and CDR2 SNTAGT. The CDR3 extends over 15 amino acids. The DNA of the CDR3 is TGTGCCAGCAGCCACCGGGACAGGGGCAATCAGCCCCAGCATTTT. Its protein is CASSHRDRGNQPQHF.

The V call is TRBV29-1, the J call TRBJ2-7; 10 bases match TRBD1. In germline, CDR1 is SQVTM, CDR2 ANQGSEA. After removal of 4 bases from V and 2 bases from J, the junction contained 5 bases not matched to a gene. There are 14 residues in the CDR3. This CDR3 reads CSVGGTGEAYEQYF. Here the CDR3 DNA reads TGCAGCGTTGGAGGGACAGGGGAAGCCTACGAGCAGTACTTC.

The genes are TRBV6-1 and TRBJ2-7; D is unclear. The CDR3 sequence is 11 residues long. The V gene's germline CDR1 is MNHNS and CDR2 SASEGT. V shed 8 bases and J shed 4 bases, with 9 bases lying between them. The CDR3 spells CASAVSYEQYF. As DNA, the CDR3 is TGTGCCAGCGCCGTAAGTTACGAGCAGTACTTC.

This chain uses TRBV29-1 with TRBJ1-1; 7 bases match TRBD1. In germline, CDR1 is SQVTM, CDR2 ANQGSEA. CDR3 length equals 14 residues. After removal of 2 bases from V and 5 bases from J, the junction contained 8 bases not matched to a gene. CDR3 protein: CSVEWQGGGTEAFF. DNA for the CDR3: TGCAGCGTTGAATGGCAGGGGGGGGGAACTGAAGCTTTCTTT.

The chain is built from TRBV5-1 and TRBJ2-2, with D maybe TRBD1 (5 bases). From germline, CDR1 is SGHRS and CDR2 YFSETQ. V was pared by 0 bases and J by 10 bases, with 10 bases between. The CDR3 loop spans 13 amino acids. The CDR3 here is CASSLEGPLELFF. The CDR3 nucleotides read TGCGCCAGCAGCTTGGAGGGGCCCTTGGAGCTGTTTTTT.

J is TRBJ2-3 and V is TRBV27, with D perhaps TRBD2 (5 bases). V dropped 6 bases and J dropped 6 bases, with 10 bases sitting between them. The germline gives CDR1 MNHEY, CDR2 SMNVEV (reference sequence). This CDR3 has 12 residues. DNA for the CDR3: TGTGCCAGCAGCCCAACGGGGGATACGCAGTATTTT. Its translation is CASSPTGDTQYF.

The genes are TRBV9 and TRBJ2-1, with TRBD2 identical over 10 bases. Germline CDR1 reads SGDLS; CDR2 reads YYNGEE. This CDR3 has 15 amino acids. V gave up 3 bases and J gave up 7 bases; unmatched junction bases: 7. CDR3 in DNA: TGTGCCAGCAGCGCGAGCGGGGGGGCTACGAATGAGCAGTTCTTC. Encoded protein: CASSASGGATNEQFF.

The V call is TRBV27, the J call TRBJ1-6; D is perhaps TRBD1 (5 bases). Looked up from germline, CDR1 is MNHEY and CDR2 is SMNVEV (reference sequence). Deletions cut 7 bases from V and 10 bases from J, with 14 bases between. The CDR3 loop spans 13 amino acids. This CDR3 is CASMRPGYSPLHF. The CDR3, as DNA: TGTGCCAGCATGAGGCCAGGGTACTCACCCCTCCACTTT.

Only one count was recorded for this clone. CDR3 sequence reads: CASSPLAGLAGLYNEQFF. Here the CDR3 DNA reads TGTGCCAGCTCACCTCTCGCCGGACTAGCGGGACTATATAATGAGCAGTTCTTC. The genes are TRBV18 and TRBJ2-1; 12 positions agree with TRBD2. The CDR3 has 18 residues. Germline V gives CDR1 KGHSH, CDR2 LQKENI. Trimming cost V 3 bases and J 7 bases; bases outside gene matches: 13.

The chain is built from TRBV4-1 and TRBJ2-5; 7 bases map to TRBD1. V shed 1 base and J 2 bases; nucleotides not matched to a gene: 4. CDR1 is MGHRA and CDR2 is YSYEKL in the germline V gene. The CDR3 sequence is 15 residues long. CDR3 in DNA: TGCGCCAGCAGCCAAGTACAGGGGATACAAGAGACCCAGTACTTC. As protein: CASSQVQGIQETQYF.

The chain has TRBV30 and TRBJ2-2; D gene uncertain. The V gene's germline CDR1 is GTSNPN and CDR2 SVGIG (reference sequence). Trimming stripped 3 bases from V and 10 bases from J, with 12 bases between. The CDR3 loop spans 12 amino acids. CDR3 coding DNA: TGTGCCTGGAGGGAAGTTCAGGAGGAGCTGTTTTTT. Protein product: CAWREVQEELFF.